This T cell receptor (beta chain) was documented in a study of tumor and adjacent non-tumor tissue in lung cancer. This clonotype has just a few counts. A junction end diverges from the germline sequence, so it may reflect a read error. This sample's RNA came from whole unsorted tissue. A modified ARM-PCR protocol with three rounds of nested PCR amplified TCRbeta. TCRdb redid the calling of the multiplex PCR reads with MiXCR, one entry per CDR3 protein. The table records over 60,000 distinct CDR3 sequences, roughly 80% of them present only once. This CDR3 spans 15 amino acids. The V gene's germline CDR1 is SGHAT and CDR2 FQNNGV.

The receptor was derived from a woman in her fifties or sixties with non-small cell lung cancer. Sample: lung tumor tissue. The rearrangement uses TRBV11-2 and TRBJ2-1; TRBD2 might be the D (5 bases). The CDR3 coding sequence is TGTGCTAGCAGCTTTATAGCTGGAGGATACAATGAGCAGTTCTTT. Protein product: CASSFIAGGYNEQFF.